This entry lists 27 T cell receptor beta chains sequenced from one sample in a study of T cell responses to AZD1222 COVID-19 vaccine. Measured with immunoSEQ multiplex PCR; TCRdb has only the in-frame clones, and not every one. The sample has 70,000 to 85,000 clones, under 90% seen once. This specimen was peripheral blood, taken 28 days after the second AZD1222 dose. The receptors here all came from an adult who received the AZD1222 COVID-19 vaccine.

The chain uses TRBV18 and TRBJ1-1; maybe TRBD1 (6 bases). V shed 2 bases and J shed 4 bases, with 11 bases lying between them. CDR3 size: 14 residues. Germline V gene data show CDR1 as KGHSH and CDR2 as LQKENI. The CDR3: CASSPGTGTTEAFF. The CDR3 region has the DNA TGTGCCAGCTCACCAGGAACAGGGACCACTGAAGCTTTCTTT.

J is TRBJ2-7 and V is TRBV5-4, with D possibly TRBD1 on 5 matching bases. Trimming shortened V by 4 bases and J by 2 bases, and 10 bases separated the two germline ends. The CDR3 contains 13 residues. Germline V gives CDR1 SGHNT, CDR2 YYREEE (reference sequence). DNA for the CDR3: TGTGCCAGCAGCCCGGACACAACCTACGAGCAGTACTTC. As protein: CASSPDTTYEQYF.

The CDR3 spells CASSPQGTQETQYF. The CDR3 coding sequence is TGTGCCAGCAGCCCCCAGGGGACACAAGAGACCCAGTACTTC. V gene TRBV7-6 combines with J gene TRBJ2-5; TRBD1 is a possible D gene (6 bases). Germline V lookup: CDR1 SGHVS, CDR2 FNYEAQ. V was cut by 5 bases and J by 2 bases, with 12 bases left in between. This CDR3 has 14 amino acids.

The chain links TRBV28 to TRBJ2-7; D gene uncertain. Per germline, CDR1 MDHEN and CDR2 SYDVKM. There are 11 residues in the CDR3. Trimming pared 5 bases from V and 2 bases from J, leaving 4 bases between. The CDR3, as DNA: TGTGCCAGCAGTGTCACCTACGAGCAGTACTTC. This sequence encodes CASSVTYEQYF.

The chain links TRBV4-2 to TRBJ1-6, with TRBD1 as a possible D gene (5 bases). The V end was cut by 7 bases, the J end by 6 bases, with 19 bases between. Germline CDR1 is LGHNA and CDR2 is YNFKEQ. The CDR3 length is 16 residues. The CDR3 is CASTLQAESPNSPLHF. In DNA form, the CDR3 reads TGTGCCAGCACCCTACAGGCCGAATCACCTAATTCACCCCTCCACTTT.

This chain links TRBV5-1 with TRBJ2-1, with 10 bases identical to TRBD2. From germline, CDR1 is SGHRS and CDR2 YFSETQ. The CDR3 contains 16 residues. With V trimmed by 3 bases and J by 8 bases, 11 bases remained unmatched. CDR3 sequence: CASSSASGRNFYEQFF. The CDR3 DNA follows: TGCGCCAGCAGCTCCGCTAGCGGGAGAAACTTCTATGAGCAGTTCTTC.

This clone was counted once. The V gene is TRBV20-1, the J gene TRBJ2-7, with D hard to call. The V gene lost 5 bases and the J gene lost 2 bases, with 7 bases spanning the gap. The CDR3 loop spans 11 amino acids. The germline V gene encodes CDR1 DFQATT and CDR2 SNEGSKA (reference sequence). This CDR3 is CSAYDAYEQYF. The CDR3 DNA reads TGCAGTGCTTATGATGCCTACGAGCAGTACTTC.

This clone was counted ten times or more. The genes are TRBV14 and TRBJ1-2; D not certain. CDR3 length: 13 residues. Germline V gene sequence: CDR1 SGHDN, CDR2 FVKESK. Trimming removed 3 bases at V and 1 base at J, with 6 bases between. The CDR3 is CASSQANNYGYTF. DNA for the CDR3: TGTGCCAGCAGCCAGGCCAATAACTATGGCTACACCTTC.

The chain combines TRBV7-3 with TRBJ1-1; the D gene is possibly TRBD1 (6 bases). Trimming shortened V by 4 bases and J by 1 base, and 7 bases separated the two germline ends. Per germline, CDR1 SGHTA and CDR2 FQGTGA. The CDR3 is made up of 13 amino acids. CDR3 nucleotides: TGTGCCAGCAGCTCGACAGGGAACACTGAAGCTTTCTTT. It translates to CASSSTGNTEAFF. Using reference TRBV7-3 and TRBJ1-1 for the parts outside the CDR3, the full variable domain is GAGVSQTPSNKVTEKGKYVELRCDPISGHTALYWYRQSLGQGPEFLIYFQGTGAADDSGLPNDRFFAVRPEGSVSTLKIQRTERGDSAVYLCASSSTGNTEAFFGQGTRLTVV.

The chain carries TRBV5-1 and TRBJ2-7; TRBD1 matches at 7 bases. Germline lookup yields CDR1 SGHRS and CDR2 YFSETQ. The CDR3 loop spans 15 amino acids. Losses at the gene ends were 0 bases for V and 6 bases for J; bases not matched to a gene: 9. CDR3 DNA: TGCGCCAGCAGCTTGGAGACAGGGAAGCTAACCGAGCAGTACTTC. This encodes CASSLETGKLTEQYF.

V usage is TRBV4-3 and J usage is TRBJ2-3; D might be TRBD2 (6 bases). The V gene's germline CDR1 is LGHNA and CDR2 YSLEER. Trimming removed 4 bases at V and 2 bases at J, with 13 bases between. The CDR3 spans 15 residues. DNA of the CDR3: TGCGCCAGCAGCCTCGGGGGAGTAGACACAGATACGCAGTATTTT. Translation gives CASSLGGVDTDTQYF.

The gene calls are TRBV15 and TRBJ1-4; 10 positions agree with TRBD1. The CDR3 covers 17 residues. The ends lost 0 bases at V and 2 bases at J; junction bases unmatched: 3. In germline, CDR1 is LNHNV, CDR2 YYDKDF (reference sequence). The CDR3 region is CATSRDLTGGTNEKLFF. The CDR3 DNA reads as TGTGCCACCAGCAGAGATTTGACAGGGGGCACTAATGAAAAACTGTTTTTT.

The CDR3 protein is CASSQSGTGGHEQFF. The CDR3 nucleotides read TGTGCCAGCTCACAGTCCGGGACAGGGGGCCATGAGCAGTTCTTC. The chain uses TRBV18 and TRBJ2-1; 12 positions match TRBD1. V shed 4 bases and J 8 bases; nucleotides not matched to a gene: 6. Germline lookup yields CDR1 KGHSH and CDR2 LQKENI. The CDR3 is made up of 15 amino acids.

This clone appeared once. The CDR3 reads CASSIAQGATDTQYF. CDR3 DNA sequence: TGTGCCAGTAGTATAGCACAGGGGGCCACAGATACGCAGTATTTT. The chain combines TRBV19 with TRBJ2-3, with 9 bases matching TRBD1. This CDR3 is 15 amino acids long. Germline V gene sequence: CDR1 LNHDA, CDR2 SQIVND (reference sequence). V lost 1 base, J lost 2 bases, and 1 base stayed unmatched.

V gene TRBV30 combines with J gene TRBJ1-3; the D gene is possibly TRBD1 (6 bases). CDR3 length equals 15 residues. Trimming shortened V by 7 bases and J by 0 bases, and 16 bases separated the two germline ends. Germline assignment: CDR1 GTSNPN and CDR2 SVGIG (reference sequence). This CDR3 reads CALLPGGLSGNTIYF. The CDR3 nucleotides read TGTGCCTTGCTCCCGGGGGGGCTCTCTGGAAACACCATATATTTT.

The CDR3 here is CASRYRAPNTEAFF. The CDR3 DNA is TGTGCCAGCCGATACCGGGCCCCGAACACTGAAGCTTTCTTT. The genes are TRBV27 and TRBJ1-1; the D is unclear. Germline V gene sequence: CDR1 MNHEY, CDR2 SMNVEV (reference sequence). V lost 8 bases to trimming and J lost 1 base, with 14 bases between them. This CDR3 region has 14 residues.

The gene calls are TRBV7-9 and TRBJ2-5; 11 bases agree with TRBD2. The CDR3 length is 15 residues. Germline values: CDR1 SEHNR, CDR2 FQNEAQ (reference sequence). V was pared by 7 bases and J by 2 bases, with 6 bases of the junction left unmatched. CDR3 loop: CASTIVAGGQETQYF. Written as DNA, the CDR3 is TGTGCCAGCACCATAGTAGCGGGAGGGCAAGAGACCCAGTACTTC.

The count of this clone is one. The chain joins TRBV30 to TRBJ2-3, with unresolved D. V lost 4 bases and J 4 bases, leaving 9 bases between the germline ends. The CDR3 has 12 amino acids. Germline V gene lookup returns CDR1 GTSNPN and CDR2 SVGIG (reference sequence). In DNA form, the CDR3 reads TGTGCCTGGACTGGGGTAGCAGATACGCAGTATTTT. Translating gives CAWTGVADTQYF.

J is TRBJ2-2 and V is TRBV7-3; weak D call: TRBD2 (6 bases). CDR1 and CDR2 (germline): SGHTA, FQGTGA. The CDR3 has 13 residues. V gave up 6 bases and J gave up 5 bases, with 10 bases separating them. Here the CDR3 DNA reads TGTGCCAGCAGTCGGGAGAGGACCGGGGAGCTGTTTTTT. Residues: CASSRERTGELFF.

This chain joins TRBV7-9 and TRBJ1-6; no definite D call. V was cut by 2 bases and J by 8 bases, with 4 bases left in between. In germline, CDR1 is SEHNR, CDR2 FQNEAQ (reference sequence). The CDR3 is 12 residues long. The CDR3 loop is CASSLTDSPLHF. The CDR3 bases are TGTGCCAGCAGCTTAACAGATTCACCCCTCCACTTT.

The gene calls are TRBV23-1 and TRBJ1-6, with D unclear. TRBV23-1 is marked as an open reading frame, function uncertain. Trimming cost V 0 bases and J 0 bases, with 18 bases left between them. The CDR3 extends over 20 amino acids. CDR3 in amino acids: CASSQSRRVGTVSYNSPLHF. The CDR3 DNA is TGCGCCAGCAGTCAATCACGGAGAGTAGGAACAGTCTCCTATAATTCACCCCTCCACTTT.

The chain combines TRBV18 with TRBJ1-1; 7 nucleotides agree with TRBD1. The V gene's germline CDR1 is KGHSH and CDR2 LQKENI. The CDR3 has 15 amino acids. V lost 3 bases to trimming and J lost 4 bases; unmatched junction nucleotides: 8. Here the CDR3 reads CASSPWDSPGTEAFF. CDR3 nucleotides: TGTGCCAGCTCACCTTGGGACAGCCCGGGCACTGAAGCTTTCTTT.

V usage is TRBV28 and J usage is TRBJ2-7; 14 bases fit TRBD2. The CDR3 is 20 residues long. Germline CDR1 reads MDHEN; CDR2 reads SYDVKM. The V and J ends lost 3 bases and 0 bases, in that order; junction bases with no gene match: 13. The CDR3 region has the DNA TGTGCCAGCAGTTTTAAGTCCCGACTAGCGGGAGGGTCTAGCTCCTACGAGCAGTACTTC. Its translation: CASSFKSRLAGGSSSYEQYF.

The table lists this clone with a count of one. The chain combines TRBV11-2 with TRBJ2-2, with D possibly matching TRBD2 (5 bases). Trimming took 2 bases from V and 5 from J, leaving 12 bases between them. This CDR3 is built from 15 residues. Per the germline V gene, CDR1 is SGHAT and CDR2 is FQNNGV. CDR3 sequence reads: CASSLNHPGTGELFF. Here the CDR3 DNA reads TGTGCCAGCAGCTTAAACCACCCGGGAACCGGGGAGCTGTTTTTT.

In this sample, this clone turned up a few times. The CDR3 loop is CASSIGGMMVNTEAFF. The CDR3 DNA follows: TGTGCCAGTAGTATAGGAGGGATGATGGTTAACACTGAAGCTTTCTTT. The chain couples TRBV19 to TRBJ1-1; no clear D gene. CDR3 size: 16 residues. Trimming pared 1 base from V and 2 bases from J, leaving 14 bases between. Per the germline V gene, CDR1 is LNHDA and CDR2 is SQIVND (reference sequence).

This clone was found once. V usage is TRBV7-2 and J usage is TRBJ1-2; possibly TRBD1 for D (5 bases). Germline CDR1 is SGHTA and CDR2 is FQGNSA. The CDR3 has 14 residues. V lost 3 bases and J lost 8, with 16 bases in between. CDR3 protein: CASSLRGEERGYTF. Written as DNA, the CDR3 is TGTGCCAGCAGCTTGAGGGGCGAGGAGAGGGGCTACACCTTC.

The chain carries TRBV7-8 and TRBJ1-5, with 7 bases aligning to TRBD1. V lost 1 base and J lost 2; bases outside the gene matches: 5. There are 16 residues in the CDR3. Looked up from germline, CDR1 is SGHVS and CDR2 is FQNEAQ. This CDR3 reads CASSLELTGGNQPQHF. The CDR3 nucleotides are TGTGCCAGCAGCTTAGAGCTCACAGGGGGCAATCAGCCCCAGCATTTT.